These 9 T cell receptor beta chains came from one sample sequenced in a study of shared clonotypes between healthy human individuals. TCRdb keeps only in-frame clones here, not all; method: immunoSEQ multiplex PCR. This sample has roughly 2.1 million clones, with 85% to 95% found just once. The naive CD8 subset, CD45RO-negative cells positively selected for CCR7, excluded terminally differentiated effector memory CD45RA+ cells. Material: naive CD8+ T cells from PBMCs. The receptors come from a man between 18 and 29 years old in good health. Some clones in this sample may be carry-over from other donors' samples.

The V and J genes are TRBV28 and TRBJ1-5, with TRBD1 as a possible D gene (5 bases). The CDR3 covers 14 residues. V lost 3 bases to trimming and J lost 4 bases, with 10 bases between them. Germline values: CDR1 MDHEN, CDR2 SYDVKM. Written as DNA, the CDR3 is TGTGCCAGCAGTTTTGGGGGTTGGAATCAGCCCCAGCATTTT. Its protein is CASSFGGWNQPQHF.

This chain links TRBV28 with TRBJ2-7, with 8 bases lining up with TRBD1. CDR3 length: 16 amino acids. CDR1 MDHEN and CDR2 SYDVKM come from the germline V gene. Trimming took 1 base from V and 2 from J; bases not matched to a gene: 7. The CDR3 is CASSLYATGGPYEQYF. CDR3 sequence (DNA): TGTGCCAGCAGTTTATATGCCACAGGGGGACCCTACGAGCAGTACTTC.

The V call is TRBV4-1, the J call TRBJ1-6; 7 nucleotides align to TRBD1. Looked up from germline, CDR1 is MGHRA and CDR2 is YSYEKL. This CDR3 is built from 18 residues. The V segment lost 3 bases and the J segment 0 bases; nucleotides outside the gene matches: 8. The CDR3 bases are TGCGCCAGCAGCCAGGAACTGACAGGGAGCTCCTATAATTCACCCCTCCACTTT. This translates into CASSQELTGSSYNSPLHF.

The chain has TRBV29-1 and TRBJ2-1; D is unclear. Germline CDR1 is SQVTM and CDR2 is ANQGSEA. Trimming left V 5 bases short and J 9 bases short, with 8 bases between. The CDR3 length is 10 residues. In DNA, the CDR3 is TGCAGCGTTTTTTTAAGTGAGCAGTTCTTC. It specifies CSVFLSEQFF.

This clone was found once. The J gene is TRBJ2-7, the V gene TRBV28; 10 bases match TRBD1. V lost 5 bases and J lost 3; bases outside the gene matches: 4. Germline loops: CDR1 MDHEN, CDR2 SYDVKM. The CDR3 spans 14 residues. In DNA form, the CDR3 reads TGTGCCAGCAGTACCGGGACAGGGGTCTACGAGCAGTACTTC. Protein: CASSTGTGVYEQYF.

This clone was found a few times. The chain employs TRBV19 and TRBJ1-1; 7 bases are shared with TRBD1. The CDR3 totals 16 residues. Germline V gives CDR1 LNHDA, CDR2 SQIVND (reference sequence). After removal of 5 bases from V and 1 base from J, the junction contained 10 bases not matched to a gene. CDR3 in amino acids: CASSGGEQGRNTEAFF. CDR3 coding DNA: TGTGCCAGTAGTGGAGGCGAACAGGGGCGGAACACTGAAGCTTTCTTT.

This CDR3 reads CASSLGNHEQFF. CDR3 DNA sequence: TGTGCCAGCAGTTTGGGAAACCATGAGCAGTTCTTC. The V call is TRBV27, the J call TRBJ2-1, with D unresolved. The CDR3 extends over 12 amino acids. V lost 3 bases and J 8 bases, leaving 8 bases between the germline ends. The germline V gene has CDR1 MNHEY and CDR2 SMNVEV (reference sequence).

This chain uses TRBV28 with TRBJ2-7; D may be TRBD2 (5 bases). Trimming stripped 2 bases from V and 3 bases from J, with 8 bases between. The CDR3 covers 13 residues. Germline V gene sequence: CDR1 MDHEN, CDR2 SYDVKM. CDR3 nucleotides: TGTGCCAGCAGTTTACCGGGGATCTACGAGCAGTACTTC. Residues: CASSLPGIYEQYF.

The rearrangement uses TRBV6-5 and TRBJ1-2, with D hard to call. The V end was cut by 5 bases, the J end by 5 bases, with 9 bases between. This CDR3 region has 12 residues. CDR1 and CDR2 from the germline V gene are MNHEY and SVGAGI. The DNA of the CDR3 is TGTGCCAGCAGTGTCGGGTATTATGGCTACACCTTC. Encoded protein: CASSVGYYGYTF.